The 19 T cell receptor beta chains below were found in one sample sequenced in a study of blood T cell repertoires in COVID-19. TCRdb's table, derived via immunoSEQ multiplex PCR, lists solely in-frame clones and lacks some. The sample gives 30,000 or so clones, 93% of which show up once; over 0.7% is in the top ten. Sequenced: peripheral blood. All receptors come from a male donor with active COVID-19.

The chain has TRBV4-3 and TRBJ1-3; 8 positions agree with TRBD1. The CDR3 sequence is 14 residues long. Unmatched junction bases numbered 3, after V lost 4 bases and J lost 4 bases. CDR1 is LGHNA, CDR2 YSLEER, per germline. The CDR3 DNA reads TGCGCCAGCAGCCTCGGGACAGGCGGAAACACCATATATTTT. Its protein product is CASSLGTGGNTIYF.

This CDR3 is CASSGQYTGELFF. The CDR3 DNA is TGTGCCAGCAGTGGGCAGTACACCGGGGAGCTGTTTTTT. The chain couples TRBV2 to TRBJ2-2; D is undetermined. Trimming left V 4 bases short and J 3 bases short, with 6 bases between. Germline V gene data show CDR1 as SNHLY and CDR2 as FYNNEI. The CDR3 runs to 13 residues.

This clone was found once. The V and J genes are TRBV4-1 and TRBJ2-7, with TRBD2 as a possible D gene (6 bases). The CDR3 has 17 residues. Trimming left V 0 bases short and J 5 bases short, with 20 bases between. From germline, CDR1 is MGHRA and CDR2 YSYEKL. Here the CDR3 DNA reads TGCGCCAGCAGCCAAGAGGGCTGGCGGGGTTTTAGCCACGAGCAGTACTTC. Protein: CASSQEGWRGFSHEQYF.

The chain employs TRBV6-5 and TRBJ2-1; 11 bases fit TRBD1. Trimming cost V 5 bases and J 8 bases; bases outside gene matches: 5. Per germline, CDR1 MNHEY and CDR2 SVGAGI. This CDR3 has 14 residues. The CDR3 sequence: CASSPRTGGYEQFF. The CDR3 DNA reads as TGTGCCAGCAGTCCAAGGACAGGGGGCTATGAGCAGTTCTTC.

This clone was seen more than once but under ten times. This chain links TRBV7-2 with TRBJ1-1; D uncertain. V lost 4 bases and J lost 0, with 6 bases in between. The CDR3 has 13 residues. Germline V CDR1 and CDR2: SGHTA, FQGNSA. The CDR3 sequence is CASSSQLNTEAFF. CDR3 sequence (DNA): TGTGCCAGCAGCTCTCAGTTGAACACTGAAGCTTTCTTT.

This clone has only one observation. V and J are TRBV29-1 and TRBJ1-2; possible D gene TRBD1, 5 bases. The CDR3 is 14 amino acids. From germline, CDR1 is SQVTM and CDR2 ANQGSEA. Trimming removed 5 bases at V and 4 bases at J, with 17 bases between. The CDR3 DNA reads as TGCAGCGTTCGTTCAGGGCCTCTTGGCTATGGCTACACCTTC. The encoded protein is CSVRSGPLGYGYTF.

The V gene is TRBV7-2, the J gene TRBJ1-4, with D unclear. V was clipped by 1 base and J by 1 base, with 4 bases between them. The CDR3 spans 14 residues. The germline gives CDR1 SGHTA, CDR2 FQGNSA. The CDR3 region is CASSLVITNEKLFF. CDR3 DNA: TGTGCCAGCAGCTTAGTAATAACTAATGAAAAACTGTTTTTT. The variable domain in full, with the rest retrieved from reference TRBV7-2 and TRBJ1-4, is GAGVSQSPSNKVTEKGKDVELRCDPISGHTALYWYRQSLGQGLEFLIYFQGNSAPDKSGLPSDRFSAERTGGSVSTLTIQRTQQEDSAVYLCASSLVITNEKLFFGSGTQLSVL.

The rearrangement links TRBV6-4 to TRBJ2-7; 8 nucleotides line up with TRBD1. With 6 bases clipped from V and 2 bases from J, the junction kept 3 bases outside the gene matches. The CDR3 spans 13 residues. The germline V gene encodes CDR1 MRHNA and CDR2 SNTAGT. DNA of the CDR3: TGTGCCAGCAGATCGACAGGGGCCTACGAGCAGTACTTC. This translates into CASRSTGAYEQYF.

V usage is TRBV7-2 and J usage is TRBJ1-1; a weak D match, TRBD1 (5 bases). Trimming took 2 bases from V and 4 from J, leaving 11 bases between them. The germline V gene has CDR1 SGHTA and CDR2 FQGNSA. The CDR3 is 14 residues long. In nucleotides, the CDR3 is TGTGCCAGCAGCTTAATGGGGGGGACCACTGAAGCTTTCTTT. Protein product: CASSLMGGTTEAFF.

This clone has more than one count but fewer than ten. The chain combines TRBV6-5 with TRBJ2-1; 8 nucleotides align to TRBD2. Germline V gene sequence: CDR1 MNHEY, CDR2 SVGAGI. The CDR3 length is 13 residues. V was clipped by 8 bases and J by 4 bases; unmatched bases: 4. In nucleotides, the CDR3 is TGTGCCAGCCGGACTAGCAGATACAATGAGCAGTTCTTC. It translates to CASRTSRYNEQFF.

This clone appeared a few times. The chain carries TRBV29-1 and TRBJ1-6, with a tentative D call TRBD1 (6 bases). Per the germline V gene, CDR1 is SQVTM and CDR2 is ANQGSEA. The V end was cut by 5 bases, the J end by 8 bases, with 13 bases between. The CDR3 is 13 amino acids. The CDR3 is CSVSDSFDSPLHF. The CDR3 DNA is TGCAGCGTTTCGGACAGCTTCGATTCACCCCTCCACTTT.

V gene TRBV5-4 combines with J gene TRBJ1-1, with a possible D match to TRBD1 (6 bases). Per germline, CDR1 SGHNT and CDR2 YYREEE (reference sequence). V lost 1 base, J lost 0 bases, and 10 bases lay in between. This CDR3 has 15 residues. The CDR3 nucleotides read TGTGCCAGCAGCTTGAGGCAGGGGATGAACACTGAAGCTTTCTTT. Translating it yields CASSLRQGMNTEAFF.

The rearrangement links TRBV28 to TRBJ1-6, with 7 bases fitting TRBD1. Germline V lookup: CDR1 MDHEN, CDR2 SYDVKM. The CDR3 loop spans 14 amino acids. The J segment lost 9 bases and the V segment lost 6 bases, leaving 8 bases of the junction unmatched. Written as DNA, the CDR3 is TGTGCCAGCAGCCTCGACAGGGTGGGTTCACCCCTCCACTTT. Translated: CASSLDRVGSPLHF.

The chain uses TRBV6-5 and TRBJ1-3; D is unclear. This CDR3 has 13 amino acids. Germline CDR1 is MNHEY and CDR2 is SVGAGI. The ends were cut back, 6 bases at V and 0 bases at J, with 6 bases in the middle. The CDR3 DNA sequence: TGTGCCAGCAGCATAGCCTCTGGAAACACCATATATTTT. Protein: CASSIASGNTIYF.

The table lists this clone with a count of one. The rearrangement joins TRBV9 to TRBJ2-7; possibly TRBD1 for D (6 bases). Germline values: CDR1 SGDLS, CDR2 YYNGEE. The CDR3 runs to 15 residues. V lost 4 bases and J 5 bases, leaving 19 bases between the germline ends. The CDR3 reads CASSSQLTGDNEQYF. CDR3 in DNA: TGTGCCAGCAGCTCACAACTGACAGGTGACAACGAGCAGTACTTC.

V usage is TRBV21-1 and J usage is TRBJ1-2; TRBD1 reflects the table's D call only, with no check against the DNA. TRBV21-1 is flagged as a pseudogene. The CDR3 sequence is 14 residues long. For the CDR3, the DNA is TGTGCCAGCAGCCTGGACAGGGCATGCTATGGCTACACCTTC. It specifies CASSLDRACYGYTF.

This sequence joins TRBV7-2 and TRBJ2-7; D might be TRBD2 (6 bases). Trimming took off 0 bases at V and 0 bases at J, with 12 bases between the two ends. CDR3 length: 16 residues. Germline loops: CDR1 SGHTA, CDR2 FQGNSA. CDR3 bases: TGTGCCAGCAGCTTAGCGGGCGGGGTGAGCTCCTACGAGCAGTACTTC. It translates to CASSLAGGVSSYEQYF. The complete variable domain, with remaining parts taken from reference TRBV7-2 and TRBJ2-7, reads GAGVSQSPSNKVTEKGKDVELRCDPISGHTALYWYRQSLGQGLEFLIYFQGNSAPDKSGLPSDRFSAERTGGSVSTLTIQRTQQEDSAVYLCASSLAGGVSSYEQYFGPGTRLTVT.

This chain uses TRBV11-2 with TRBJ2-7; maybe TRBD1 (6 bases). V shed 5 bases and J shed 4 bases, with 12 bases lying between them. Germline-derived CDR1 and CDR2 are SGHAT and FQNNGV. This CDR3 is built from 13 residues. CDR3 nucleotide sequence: TGTGCCAGCAGCCCGGGGACAACTTACGAGCAGTACTTC. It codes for CASSPGTTYEQYF.

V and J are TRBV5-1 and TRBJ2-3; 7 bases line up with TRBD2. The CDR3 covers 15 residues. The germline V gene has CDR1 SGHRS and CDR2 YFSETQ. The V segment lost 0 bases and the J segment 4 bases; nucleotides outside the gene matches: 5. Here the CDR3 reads CASSLVGGTPDTQYF. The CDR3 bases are TGCGCCAGCAGCTTGGTCGGGGGGACCCCAGATACGCAGTATTTT.